Reported below is one TCR beta chain. Clones were read by immunoSEQ multiplex PCR, and TCRdb kept only the in-frame ones, dropping some. The data show approximately 65,000 clones, almost 95% seen once. This record comes from a study of T cell changes during pregnancy in multiple sclerosis. V lost 1 base to trimming and J lost 5 bases, with 7 bases between them. CDR1 is PRHDT, CDR2 FYEKMQ, per germline (reference sequence). The CDR3 runs 13 residues. The chain recombines TRBV13 with TRBJ2-3, with D unclear. This TCR was recovered from a female donor in good health, enrolled as a control in a pregnancy study. The starting material was CD8+ T cells from peripheral blood mononuclear cells, obtained in the third trimester of pregnancy. The CDR3 loop reads CASSLESEDTQYF. The CDR3 DNA reads as TGTGCCAGCAGCTTAGAGAGTGAAGATACGCAGTATTTT.